This T cell receptor (beta chain) was identified in a study of T cells of healthy individuals. Germline CDR1 LGHNA, CDR2 YSLEER. V was shortened by 4 bases and J by 1 base, with 13 bases between the two germline ends. This CDR3 contains 15 residues. TCRdb re-analysed the 5' RACE reads in MiXCR, keeping a single row per CDR3 protein. The sample records 95,000 to 100,000 distinct CDR3 sequences, roughly 15% being singletons. The TCR originated in a human donor in good health. The chain carries TRBV4-3 and TRBJ1-1, with D tentatively TRBD1 (6 bases). CDR3: CASSPVSTGNTEAFF. The CDR3 DNA follows: TGCGCCAGCAGCCCCGTCTCGACAGGGAACACTGAAGCTTTCTTT.